The T cell receptor (beta chain) under discussion was sequenced for a study of blood T cell repertoires in COVID-19. Study in general: Sample material is recorded as cDNA or gDNA derived from T cells, B-cell-depleted T cells, or PBMCs.

TCRdb keeps only in-frame clones here, not all; method: immunoSEQ multiplex PCR. The repertoire has approximately 150,000 clones, around four fifths of them found once; the top ten carry about 2.7%. Patients of the Seattle cohort, enrolled during active infection, were followed longitudinally. This clonotype was obtained from a woman of 80 years or more with COVID-19, enrolled during active disease. The sample consisted of peripheral blood.

The CDR3 region has the DNA TGTGCCAGCAGTTACTCGAGGGCCGGGTCTGGGCAGCCCCAGCATTTT. Protein product: CASSYSRAGSGQPQHF. This sequence joins TRBV6-5 and TRBJ1-5; D is uncertain. Germline loops: CDR1 MNHEY, CDR2 SVGAGI. The length of the CDR3 is 16 residues. The germline V and J ends were trimmed by 0 bases and 7 bases, with 16 bases remaining between them.